The present TCR beta chain was sequenced within a study of T cells after yellow fever vaccination. Overall study context: The fractions with low cell numbers were processed using SMART-Seq v4 Ultra Low Input.

This clonotype has more than one count but fewer than ten. With 0 bases removed from V and 2 bases from J, the gap between germline ends came to 12 bases. Per the germline V gene, CDR1 is SGHTA and CDR2 is FQGNSA. The CDR3 runs to 16 residues. TCRdb called the 5' RACE reads again in MiXCR, with one record for every CDR3 protein. The table includes hundreds of thousands of distinct CDR3 sequences, more than 5.5% detected once. Sequencing was performed on PBMCs, taken 5 days after the yellow fever booster vaccination. The chain is built from TRBV7-2 and TRBJ2-3; perhaps D is TRBD1 or TRBD2 (5 bases each). The receptor's source is a man aged 30 to 45 who received the YFV17D yellow fever vaccine. The CDR3 nucleotides read TGTGCCAGCAGCTTAGCGGTGGGGCGGGTCACAGATACGCAGTATTTT. Translating gives CASSLAVGRVTDTQYF.